A single sample is the source of the 23 T cell receptor beta chains below, sequenced in a study of T cell changes during pregnancy in multiple sclerosis. The table came from immunoSEQ multiplex PCR; TCRdb's copy has only in-frame clones and leaves some out. Here the sample spans approximately 90,000 clones, roughly 92% being singletons. Sequencing was performed on peripheral blood, taken after pregnancy. The source of these receptors is a female donor with multiple sclerosis, enrolled in a pregnancy study.

In DNA, the CDR3 is TGTGCCAGCAGCTTAAGGGCGGGCGGGGAGCTGTTTTTT. Translated: CASSLRAGGELFF. This sequence joins TRBV11-3 and TRBJ2-2; a possible D gene is TRBD2 (5 bases). Trimming shortened V by 2 bases and J by 7 bases, and 8 bases separated the two germline ends. The CDR3 has 13 residues. CDR1 is SGHNT and CDR2 is YENEEA in the germline V gene.

This chain joins TRBV5-6 and TRBJ1-3, with D uncertain. This CDR3 has 14 amino acids. V was pared by 1 base and J by 2 bases, with 7 bases between. Per the germline V gene, CDR1 is SGHDT and CDR2 is YYEEEE. The CDR3 region is CASSLYQTGNTIYF. In nucleotides, the CDR3 is TGTGCCAGCAGCTTGTACCAGACTGGAAACACCATATATTTT.

J is TRBJ1-5 and V is TRBV27; a possible D gene is TRBD1 (6 bases). Trimming took off 2 bases at V and 7 bases at J, with 24 bases between the two ends. In germline, CDR1 is MNHEY, CDR2 SMNVEV (reference sequence). The CDR3 runs to 18 residues. The CDR3 DNA follows: TGTGCCAGCAGTTTAAGGGCGACAGGTATTTACCGTGAACAGCCCCAGCATTTT. It yields the protein CASSLRATGIYREQPQHF.

The chain uses TRBV12-5 and TRBJ1-2; TRBD1 agrees at 8 bases. The J segment lost 2 bases and the V segment lost 6 bases, leaving 8 bases of the junction unmatched. CDR1 is LGHNT, CDR2 FRNRAP, per germline. CDR3 length equals 15 residues. CDR3 amino acids: CASGKRTGKNYGYTF. CDR3 sequence (DNA): TGTGCTAGTGGCAAGCGGACAGGGAAGAACTATGGCTACACCTTC.

V is TRBV11-2 and J is TRBJ2-5; 7 nucleotides line up with TRBD2. The length of the CDR3 is 11 residues. CDR1 and CDR2 from the germline V gene are SGHAT and FQNNGV. With 5 bases clipped from V and 7 bases from J, the junction kept 1 base outside the gene matches. The CDR3 is CASSRGGTQYF. Written as DNA, the CDR3 is TGTGCCAGCAGCCGCGGGGGGACCCAGTACTTC. The full variable domain, rest sourced from reference TRBV11-2 and TRBJ2-5, is EAGVAQSPRYKIIEKRQSVAFWCNPISGHATLYWYQQILGQGPKLLIQFQNNGVVDDSQLPKDRFSAERLKGVDSTLKIQPAKLEDSAVYLCASSRGGTQYFGPGTRLLVL.

V usage is TRBV7-8 and J usage is TRBJ2-1, with 9 nucleotides matching TRBD2. Germline CDR1 reads SGHVS; CDR2 reads FQNEAQ. V lost 4 bases and J lost 5; bases outside the gene matches: 9. This CDR3 is built from 16 residues. CDR3 protein: CASSSKAGGPHNEQFF. The DNA for the CDR3 is TGTGCCAGCAGCTCCAAGGCGGGGGGGCCCCACAATGAGCAGTTCTTC.

The chain employs TRBV7-2 and TRBJ2-3, with 9 positions matching TRBD2. The CDR3 sequence is 13 residues long. V shed 6 bases and J 3 bases; nucleotides not matched to a gene: 1. Germline V gene sequence: CDR1 SGHTA, CDR2 FQGNSA. This CDR3 reads CASSSGRTDTQYF. The CDR3 DNA follows: TGTGCCAGCAGTAGCGGGAGAACAGATACGCAGTATTTT.

As concerns this clone: The sample contains more than one DNA sequence encoding this CDR3. This chain joins TRBV6-5 and TRBJ2-7; TRBD2 aligns across 8 bases. Per the germline V gene, CDR1 is MNHEY and CDR2 is SVGAGI. The CDR3 covers 16 residues. After removal of 0 bases from V and 0 bases from J, the junction contained 4 bases not matched to a gene. CDR3 amino acids: CASSYSSGGSSYEQYF. The CDR3 bases are TGTGCCAGCAGTTACTCCTCGGGGGGGAGCTCCTACGAGCAGTACTTC.

V and J are TRBV5-1 and TRBJ2-7; 7 bases are a match to TRBD1. The V gene's germline CDR1 is SGHRS and CDR2 YFSETQ. The CDR3 loop spans 16 amino acids. After removal of 7 bases from V and 3 bases from J, the junction contained 16 bases not matched to a gene. The CDR3 loop is CASGLGFGQASYEQYF. The CDR3 DNA sequence: TGCGCCAGCGGGCTAGGTTTTGGACAGGCGAGCTACGAGCAGTACTTC.

The V call is TRBV10-2, the J call TRBJ2-1; no clear D gene. Trimming shortened V by 3 bases and J by 12 bases, and 9 bases separated the two germline ends. The V gene's germline CDR1 is WSHSY and CDR2 SAAADI. The CDR3 length is 11 residues. In DNA form, the CDR3 reads TGCGCCAGCAGTGATTACGGTAGGCAGTTCTTC. Protein product: CASSDYGRQFF.

V is TRBV6-1 and J is TRBJ2-7; 8 bases match TRBD2. Trimming took 7 bases from V and 6 from J; bases not matched to a gene: 8. The CDR3 runs 13 residues. Germline V gene lookup returns CDR1 MNHNS and CDR2 SASEGT. CDR3 nucleotide sequence: TGTGCCAGCACCGGGACTAGAGGGGCCGAGCAGTACTTC. It encodes CASTGTRGAEQYF.

The rearrangement uses TRBV6-5 and TRBJ2-7; 12 bases line up with TRBD2. The J segment lost 3 bases and the V segment lost 6 bases, leaving 6 bases of the junction unmatched. Germline V gene sequence: CDR1 MNHEY, CDR2 SVGAGI. The CDR3 spans 15 residues. CDR3 amino acids: CASSSPGLAGYEQYF. The CDR3 nucleotides are TGTGCCAGCAGCTCACCGGGACTAGCGGGCTACGAGCAGTACTTC.

This clone appeared a single time. This rearrangement joins TRBV4-3 to TRBJ2-2; 8 bases are shared with TRBD2. Germline CDR1 and CDR2: LGHNA and YSLEER. V lost 0 bases and J lost 4; bases outside the gene matches: 10. The CDR3 loop spans 18 amino acids. The CDR3 sequence: CASSQDAPTGGPTGELFF. The CDR3 DNA reads as TGCGCCAGCAGCCAAGATGCCCCAACGGGGGGGCCCACCGGGGAGCTGTTTTTT.

V is TRBV5-1 and J is TRBJ1-1, with 8 nucleotides matching TRBD1. The V gene end was trimmed by 2 bases and the J gene end by 8 bases; junction bases not matched to a gene: 8. The CDR3 has 14 amino acids. In germline, CDR1 is SGHRS, CDR2 YFSETQ. The CDR3 coding sequence is TGCGCCAGCAGCTTCGGGACAGGCAGAGGGGAAGCTTTCTTT. Protein sequence: CASSFGTGRGEAFF.

The V and J genes are TRBV6-5 and TRBJ1-6; D not certain. This CDR3 is built from 15 residues. CDR1 is MNHEY, CDR2 SVGAGI, per germline. The ends were cut back, 7 bases at V and 3 bases at J, with 13 bases in the middle. The DNA for the CDR3 is TGTGCCAGCAACGAACGAGCTCTCTATAATTCACCCCTCCACTTT. Translating gives CASNERALYNSPLHF.

The chain links TRBV4-3 to TRBJ1-6; 8 nucleotides match TRBD1. This CDR3 has 15 amino acids. Per germline, CDR1 LGHNA and CDR2 YSLEER. The ends lost 4 bases at V and 9 bases at J; junction bases unmatched: 8. CDR3 sequence reads: CASSPTGGFGSPLHF. For the CDR3, the DNA is TGCGCCAGCAGCCCTACAGGGGGATTTGGTTCACCCCTCCACTTT.

On this clone: This may be a read error, as it is one base from a much larger clone. V and J are TRBV5-5 and TRBJ2-7; possibly TRBD1 for D (6 bases). V was shortened by 5 bases and J by 2 bases, with 8 bases between the two germline ends. The germline V gene has CDR1 SGHKS and CDR2 YYEKEE (reference sequence). CDR3 length: 12 residues. In DNA form, the CDR3 reads TGTGCCAGCAGTTCAGGGGCCTACGAGCAGTACTTC. It yields the protein CASSSGAYEQYF.

The chain joins TRBV25-1 to TRBJ2-5; TRBD1 is a possible D gene (6 bases). Germline V CDR1 and CDR2: MGHDK, SYGVNS. The V gene lost 7 bases and the J gene lost 4 bases, with 16 bases spanning the gap. The CDR3 consists of 14 residues. The CDR3 sequence: CASTGLTQGETQYF. CDR3 DNA sequence: TGTGCCAGCACGGGCCTCACACAGGGAGAGACCCAGTACTTC.

The V gene is TRBV18, the J gene TRBJ2-1; D is perhaps TRBD1 (6 bases). The CDR3 is 15 residues long. Germline values: CDR1 KGHSH, CDR2 LQKENI. V lost 0 bases to trimming and J lost 3 bases, with 9 bases between them. The CDR3 nucleotides read TGTGCCAGCTCACCACCGAAGGGGGACTACAATGAGCAGTTCTTC. As protein: CASSPPKGDYNEQFF.

This sequence joins TRBV10-3 and TRBJ1-1; D gene ambiguous. The CDR3 has 12 residues. The V end lost 5 bases, the J end lost 8 bases, and 12 bases lay between the germline ends. CDR1 ENHRY and CDR2 SYGVKD come from the germline V gene. This CDR3 is CAISPVGGEAFF. CDR3 coding DNA: TGTGCCATCAGTCCCGTGGGAGGAGAAGCTTTCTTT.

The chain carries TRBV18 and TRBJ2-5; D remains ambiguous. This CDR3 is 16 amino acids long. Germline V lookup: CDR1 KGHSH, CDR2 LQKENI. V was cut by 3 bases and J by 1 base, with 15 bases left in between. CDR3: CASSPDQELLQETQYF. The CDR3 nucleotides are TGTGCCAGCTCACCGGATCAGGAACTTCTCCAAGAGACCCAGTACTTC.

The chain joins TRBV7-3 to TRBJ2-1, with D unresolved. This CDR3 spans 13 amino acids. Germline CDR1 SGHTA, CDR2 FQGTGA. V was pared by 4 bases and J by 6 bases, with 10 bases between. In nucleotides, the CDR3 is TGTGCCAGCAGCTCCGCCAACAGCAATGAGCAGTTCTTC. Protein sequence: CASSSANSNEQFF. Combining the CDR3 with reference TRBV7-3 and TRBJ2-1 gives the whole variable domain GAGVSQTPSNKVTEKGKYVELRCDPISGHTALYWYRQSLGQGPEFLIYFQGTGAADDSGLPNDRFFAVRPEGSVSTLKIQRTERGDSAVYLCASSSANSNEQFFGPGTRLTVL.

Of note for this clone: This specimen includes other DNA sequences encoding the same CDR3. This sequence joins TRBV6-5 and TRBJ2-7; a possible D gene is TRBD1 (5 bases). The CDR3 consists of 14 residues. Germline lookup yields CDR1 MNHEY and CDR2 SVGAGI. V was trimmed by 8 bases and J by 7 bases, leaving 21 bases between them. CDR3 in DNA: TGTGCCAGCGCAGTGACAGCTTCGTATAATGAGCAGTACTTC. Protein: CASAVTASYNEQYF.